One sample yielded the 21 T cell receptor beta chains listed below, sequenced in a study of blood T cell repertoires in COVID-19. TCRdb's table, derived via immunoSEQ multiplex PCR, lists solely in-frame clones and lacks some. The sample gives around 460,000 clones, approximately 90% of which show up once; around 0.92% is in the top ten. The sequenced sample was peripheral blood. The source is a man aged 18 to 29 with COVID-19, enrolled during active disease.

This rearrangement joins TRBV3-1 (or the pseudogene TRBV3-2) to TRBJ2-7; D remains unclear. This CDR3 contains 13 residues. Germline V gene lookup returns CDR1 LGHDT and CDR2 YNNKEL (reference sequence). Trimming removed 1 base at V and 2 bases at J, with 6 bases between. CDR3 nucleotide sequence: TGTGCCAGCAGCCAAGGGCAGGCCTACGAGCAGTACTTC. Translating it yields CASSQGQAYEQYF.

V usage is TRBV6-5 and J usage is TRBJ1-4, with 8 bases lining up with TRBD1. Germline V gene data show CDR1 as MNHEY and CDR2 as SVGAGI. V lost 4 bases, J lost 4 bases, and 2 bases stayed unmatched. The CDR3 covers 14 residues. The CDR3 DNA follows: TGTGCCAGCAGTTGGGACAGGCTTAATGAAAAACTGTTTTTT. This sequence encodes CASSWDRLNEKLFF.

V and J are TRBV5-1 and TRBJ2-2; 9 bases agree with TRBD1. The CDR3 contains 14 residues. Germline V gene sequence: CDR1 SGHRS, CDR2 YFSETQ. The V segment lost 4 bases and the J segment 7 bases; nucleotides outside the gene matches: 5. CDR3 region: CASSIGTGNGELFF. In DNA, the CDR3 is TGCGCCAGCAGCATTGGGACAGGGAACGGGGAGCTGTTTTTT.

The chain joins TRBV14 to TRBJ2-3; D uncertain. With 0 bases removed from V and 5 bases from J, the gap between germline ends came to 6 bases. The CDR3 has 13 amino acids. Looked up from germline, CDR1 is SGHDN and CDR2 is FVKESK. DNA of the CDR3: TGTGCCAGCAGCCAAGACTACGTAGATACGCAGTATTTT. Protein product: CASSQDYVDTQYF.

V and J are TRBV5-4 and TRBJ2-1; 8 bases line up with TRBD2. Trimming removed 3 bases from V and 3 bases from J; junction bases left unmatched: 2. The CDR3 length is 14 residues. Germline V gene sequence: CDR1 SGHNT, CDR2 YYREEE (reference sequence). CDR3 in DNA: TGTGCCAGCAGCTCGCGGGGGGTCTACAATGAGCAGTTCTTC. Its protein is CASSSRGVYNEQFF. The full variable domain, its missing parts supplied by reference TRBV5-4 and TRBJ2-1, is ETGVTQSPTHLIKTRGQQVTLRCSSQSGHNTVSWYQQALGQGPQFIFQYYREEENGRGNFPPRFSGLQFPNYSSELNVNALELDDSALYLCASSSRGVYNEQFFGPGTRLTVL.

The gene calls are TRBV25-1 and TRBJ2-3; 7 bases match TRBD1. Germline CDR1 and CDR2: MGHDK and SYGVNS. Losses at the gene ends were 4 bases for V and 4 bases for J; bases not matched to a gene: 11. The CDR3 is made up of 16 amino acids. The CDR3 reads CASSATRQGVADTQYF. The DNA of the CDR3 is TGTGCCAGCAGTGCCACCCGACAGGGTGTGGCAGATACGCAGTATTTT.

In its sample, this clone was seen a few times. The rearrangement uses TRBV7-9 and TRBJ2-5, with 11 bases aligning to TRBD2. J gave up 5 bases and V 5 bases, and 4 bases lay outside the gene matches. Per the germline V gene, CDR1 is SEHNR and CDR2 is FQNEAQ (reference sequence). The CDR3 totals 14 residues. The CDR3 reads CASSPTSGVETQYF. The CDR3 nucleotides are TGTGCCAGCAGCCCGACTAGCGGGGTTGAGACCCAGTACTTC.

As DNA, the CDR3 is TGTGCCAGCAGCTTAGCGGGGGGGGTCGTGGGCACAGATACGCAGTATTTT. Translating it yields CASSLAGGVVGTDTQYF. The V gene is TRBV7-8, the J gene TRBJ2-3, with 7 bases matching TRBD2. CDR1 is SGHVS and CDR2 is FQNEAQ in the germline V gene. Trimming took 0 bases from V and 1 from J; bases not matched to a gene: 7. The CDR3 extends over 17 amino acids.

V gene TRBV5-1 combines with J gene TRBJ1-1; 7 bases agree with TRBD1. The V gene end was trimmed by 3 bases and the J gene end by 7 bases; junction bases not matched to a gene: 3. This CDR3 has 12 amino acids. Germline V CDR1 and CDR2: SGHRS, YFSETQ. CDR3 residues: CASSWQGGEAFF. In DNA form, the CDR3 reads TGCGCCAGCAGCTGGCAGGGGGGTGAAGCTTTCTTT.

V is TRBV7-9 and J is TRBJ2-5; 9 bases map to TRBD2. V shed 1 base and J 7 bases; nucleotides not matched to a gene: 13. Germline-derived CDR1 and CDR2 are SEHNR and FQNEAQ (reference sequence). The CDR3 has 17 amino acids. The CDR3 here is CASSLDGRREGHGTQYF. The CDR3 bases are TGTGCCAGCAGCTTAGATGGTCGGCGGGAGGGCCACGGGACCCAGTACTTC.

The CDR3 bases are TGTGCCAGTTCTTGGCGGGAGGCCCCACTCTACACAGATACGCAGTATTTT. The encoded protein is CASSWREAPLYTDTQYF. V gene TRBV27 combines with J gene TRBJ2-3; TRBD2 aligns across 8 bases. From germline, CDR1 is MNHEY and CDR2 SMNVEV (reference sequence). This CDR3 contains 17 residues. V lost 9 bases to trimming and J lost 2 bases; unmatched junction nucleotides: 16.

Only a few counts were recorded for this clone. This chain connects TRBV7-9 to TRBJ2-2, with 7 bases lining up with TRBD1. The V gene's germline CDR1 is SEHNR and CDR2 FQNEAQ (reference sequence). The CDR3 totals 16 residues. V dropped 1 base and J dropped 3; count of bases not matched to a gene: 5. The CDR3: CASSLGTGFYTGELFF. The CDR3 nucleotides read TGTGCCAGCAGCTTAGGGACAGGTTTTTACACCGGGGAGCTGTTTTTT.

The genes are TRBV6-5 and TRBJ1-2; 7 positions agree with TRBD1. V lost 6 bases to trimming and J lost 4 bases; unmatched junction nucleotides: 11. The CDR3 has 15 amino acids. CDR1 MNHEY and CDR2 SVGAGI come from the germline V gene. The CDR3 loop reads CASRAEGRGRYGYTF. Here the CDR3 DNA reads TGTGCCAGCAGAGCTGAGGGAAGGGGGCGCTATGGCTACACCTTC.

The chain uses TRBV11-3 and TRBJ2-4, with 11 positions matching TRBD2. Per germline, CDR1 SGHNT and CDR2 YENEEA. CDR3 length equals 15 residues. The V gene end was trimmed by 5 bases and the J gene end by 8 bases; junction bases not matched to a gene: 8. The CDR3 region is CASSHGTSGGDIQYF. The DNA of the CDR3 is TGTGCCAGCAGCCACGGGACTAGCGGTGGCGACATTCAGTACTTC.

The rearrangement uses TRBV3-1 (or the pseudogene TRBV3-2) and TRBJ1-2; D unclear. This CDR3 is built from 16 residues. Germline V gene lookup returns CDR1 LGHDT and CDR2 YNNKEL (reference sequence). V lost 0 bases and J 2 bases, leaving 13 bases between the germline ends. CDR3 residues: CASSQDISSPNYGYTF. CDR3 nucleotides: TGTGCCAGCAGCCAAGATATTAGTTCACCAAACTATGGCTACACCTTC.

The chain links TRBV29-1 to TRBJ2-5; 7 bases match TRBD1. V lost 4 bases and J lost 5; bases outside the gene matches: 7. There are 13 residues in the CDR3. Germline V gene sequence: CDR1 SQVTM, CDR2 ANQGSEA. The CDR3 nucleotides read TGCAGCGTTGCGGGACAGCGTCGTGAGACCCAGTACTTC. This codes for CSVAGQRRETQYF.

The V call is TRBV5-8, the J call TRBJ2-5; D remains unclear. The CDR3 covers 10 residues. The germline V and J ends were trimmed by 9 bases and 5 bases, with 8 bases remaining between them. The germline V gene encodes CDR1 SGHTS and CDR2 YDEGEE. CDR3 nucleotides: TGTGCCACTCCGGTGGAGACCCAGTACTTC. It yields the protein CATPVETQYF.

This clone turned up a few times. The CDR3 here is CASSLGLAGTETQYF. In nucleotides, the CDR3 is TGTGCCAGCAGTTTAGGACTAGCGGGGACAGAGACCCAGTACTTC. This chain joins TRBV5-4 and TRBJ2-5, with 12 bases matching TRBD2. This CDR3 comprises 15 residues. Germline-derived CDR1 and CDR2 are SGHNT and YYREEE (reference sequence). V lost 5 bases to trimming and J lost 4 bases; unmatched junction nucleotides: 6.

The chain joins TRBV7-8 to TRBJ1-5, with a weak D call TRBD1 (6 bases). The CDR3 covers 17 residues. In germline, CDR1 is SGHVS, CDR2 FQNEAQ. Trimming cost V 2 bases and J 0 bases, with 14 bases left between them. The CDR3 DNA sequence: TGTGCCAGCAGCTTAAAGGACAGCCACCTTAGCAATCAGCCCCAGCATTTT. It is translated as CASSLKDSHLSNQPQHF. The whole variable domain, filled in from reference TRBV7-8 and TRBJ1-5, reads GAGVSQSPRYKVAKRGQDVALRCDPISGHVSLFWYQQALGQGPEFLTYFQNEAQLDKSGLPSDRFFAERPEGSVSTLKIQRTQQEDSAVYLCASSLKDSHLSNQPQHFGDGTRLSIL.

V usage is TRBV6-5 and J usage is TRBJ2-1; a weak D match, TRBD2 (6 bases). Between the trimmed V and J ends, which lost 6 bases and 13 bases, there was a span of 13 bases. Germline V CDR1 and CDR2: MNHEY, SVGAGI. This CDR3 has 11 amino acids. The CDR3: CASRYGTRQFF. CDR3 DNA sequence: TGTGCCAGCAGGTACGGGACTCGCCAGTTCTTC.

The genes are TRBV10-3 and TRBJ2-7, with TRBD2 identical over 12 bases. Germline V gene sequence: CDR1 ENHRY, CDR2 SYGVKD. The length of the CDR3 is 15 residues. Trimming removed 2 bases from V and 6 bases from J; junction bases left unmatched: 5. The CDR3 region is CAISEPGTSGPEQYF. The DNA of the CDR3 is TGTGCCATCAGTGAGCCCGGGACTAGCGGGCCCGAGCAGTACTTC.